This T cell receptor beta chain was captured in a study of cytotoxic CD8 clonotypes in ibrutinib-treated CLL. Study details: Partial responses numbered approximately 24 and complete responses 2; after a median about 6 years, roughly 15 stayed remitted and approximately twelve progressed.

Targeted sequencing depth ranged from 1 in 200,000 to 1 in 1 million T cells. Clones were sequenced by immunoSEQ multiplex PCR, and TCRdb holds only the in-frame ones, with some missing. The sample includes about 140,000 clones, approximately 90% seen only once; the top ten take more than 10%. Germline CDR1 is SGHDN and CDR2 is FVKESK. This CDR3 has 13 residues. V dropped 1 base and J dropped 6 bases, with 10 bases sitting between them. This clonotype was sampled from a human donor with chronic lymphocytic leukemia. Sequencing used PBMCs, obtained after 12 months of ibrutinib treatment. J is TRBJ2-7 and V is TRBV14, with D perhaps matching TRBD2 (5 bases). CDR3 in amino acids: CASSQGARAEQYF. The CDR3 nucleotides read TGTGCCAGCAGCCAAGGAGCGAGGGCCGAGCAGTACTTC.